This TCR beta chain was recovered during a study of OX40 agonist ivuxolimab in advanced cancers. Study outcomes and limitations: Specificity for antigen went undetermined in the expanded peripheral T cells.

Some clones are missing from TCRdb's copy, which holds only in-frame ones; the method was immunoSEQ multiplex PCR. This sample has some 64,000 clones, with almost 85% found just once. Regarding this clone: Its antigen is not identified.

This receptor was taken from an adult with an advanced solid tumor such as melanoma, head and neck, liver or kidney cancer. Sequenced here: CD4+ or CD8+ T cells sorted from blood, sampled in a trial of the OX40 agonist ivuxolimab.

The CDR3 region is CASSYSPDSEQFF. In DNA form, the CDR3 reads TGTGCCAGCAGCTATTCCCCGGACAGTGAGCAGTTCTTC. V and J are TRBV7-3 and TRBJ2-1; weak D call: TRBD1 (6 bases). The V gene lost 4 bases and the J gene lost 9 bases, with 13 bases spanning the gap. The germline gives CDR1 SGHTA, CDR2 FQGTGA. The CDR3 totals 13 residues.